This T cell receptor beta chain was captured by sequencing in a study of T cell repertoires in cytomegalovirus infection. Findings of the study overall: The ex vivo response was dominated by HLA-C-restricted CMV-specific TCR beta clonotypes.

The CDR3 loop spans 18 amino acids. CDR1 is MNHEY, CDR2 SMNVEV, per germline (reference sequence). The germline V and J ends were trimmed by 6 bases and 0 bases, with 18 bases remaining between them. One entry per CDR3 protein, called by TCRdb with MiXCR from the reads. The table records about 700,000 distinct CDR3 sequences, around a third of them present only once. Comments on this clonotype: Its antigen remains unidentified.

V usage is TRBV27 and J usage is TRBJ1-6; D perhaps matches TRBD1 (5 bases). This receptor was identified in a human donor in good health (CMV status not recorded). Some clones in this sample may be carry-over from other donors' samples. The sequences come from cultured PBMCs, collected from culture after CMV antigen stimulation. CDR3 in amino acids: CASSHGGTGSSYNSPLHF. CDR3 sequence (DNA): TGTGCCAGCAGCCACGGGGGGACTGGGAGCTCCTATAATTCACCCCTCCACTTT.